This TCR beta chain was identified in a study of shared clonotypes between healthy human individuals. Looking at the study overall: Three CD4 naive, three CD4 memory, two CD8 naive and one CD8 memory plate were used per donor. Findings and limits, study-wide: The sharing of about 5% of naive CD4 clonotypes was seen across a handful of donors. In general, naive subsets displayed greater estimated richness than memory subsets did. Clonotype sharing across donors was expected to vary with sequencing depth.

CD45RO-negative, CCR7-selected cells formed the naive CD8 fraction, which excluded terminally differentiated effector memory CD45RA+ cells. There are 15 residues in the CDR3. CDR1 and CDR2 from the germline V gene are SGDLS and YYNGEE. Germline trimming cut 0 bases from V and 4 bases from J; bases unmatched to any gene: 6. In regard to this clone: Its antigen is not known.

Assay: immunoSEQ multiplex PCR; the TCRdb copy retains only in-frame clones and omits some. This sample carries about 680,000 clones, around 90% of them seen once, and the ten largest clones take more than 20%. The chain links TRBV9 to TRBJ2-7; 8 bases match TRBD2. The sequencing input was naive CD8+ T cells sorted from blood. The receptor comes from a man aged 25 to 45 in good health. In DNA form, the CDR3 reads TGTGCCAGCAGCGTAGGCGGCGGGAGGTTATACGAGCAGTACTTC. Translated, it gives CASSVGGGRLYEQYF.